This record covers a single T cell receptor (beta chain). What this receptor recognizes is not known. No clone much larger than this one lies a single base away; base qualities are absent. The germline V gene gives CDR1 as MNHEY and CDR2 as SVGEGT. Germline trimming amounts to 0 bases on V and 4 bases on J, with 8 as the count of junction bases outside the gene matches. The CDR3 has 16 amino acids, counting the end cysteine and phenylalanine. Only CDR3 DNA is held: 48 bases, read in frame from base 1. The sequencer was an Illumina HiSeq 1500. TCRdb trimmed the raw reads at Q25, called clones with MiXCR and kept productive beta chains. Each entry merges the rows of one CDR3 protein and shows their most common DNA and genes. Recorded for this sample are some 500,000 distinct CDR3 sequences; roughly 34% of them occurred a single time. The ten top clones hold roughly 17% of the sample. These data belong to a study of T cell repertoires in cytomegalovirus infection (dated by TCRdb to the late 2010s). Looking at the study overall: Alongside well-studied HLA-B-restricted epitopes, the peptide stimulations were aimed at recently identified HLA-C-restricted CMV epitopes, whose presentation resists viral immunomodulation. Because public TCR beta signatures pointed to carriage of CMV infection together with the matching HLA type, the HLA type of each donor mattered for the analysis. Points the paper makes about the study in general: In both this cohort and an independent cohort of more than 350 donors, the cumulative frequency of public TCR beta family members distinguished carriers of CMV infection plus the relevant HLA type. In the ex vivo response, HLA-C-restricted CMV-specific TCR beta clonotypes were dominant, and in two of eight donors the single most frequent clonotype came from this HLA-C-restricted group.

The treatment or condition label here, explained by the study, means: in vitro stimulation with specific CMV peptide epitopes to enrich CMV-specific T cells. The clonotype was recovered from a human donor in good health (CMV status not recorded). Some clones in this sample may be carry-over from other donors' samples. The sequence links TRBV6-2 or TRBV6-3 to TRBJ1-1; TRBD1 matches 7 bases in the middle. The sample in question was cultured PBMCs, obtained from culture after CMV antigen stimulation. This receptor carries the CDR3 CASSYSAGGLGTEAFF. The nucleotide sequence is TGTGCCAGCAGTTACTCAGCAGGGGGTCTAGGCACTGAAGCTTTCTTT.